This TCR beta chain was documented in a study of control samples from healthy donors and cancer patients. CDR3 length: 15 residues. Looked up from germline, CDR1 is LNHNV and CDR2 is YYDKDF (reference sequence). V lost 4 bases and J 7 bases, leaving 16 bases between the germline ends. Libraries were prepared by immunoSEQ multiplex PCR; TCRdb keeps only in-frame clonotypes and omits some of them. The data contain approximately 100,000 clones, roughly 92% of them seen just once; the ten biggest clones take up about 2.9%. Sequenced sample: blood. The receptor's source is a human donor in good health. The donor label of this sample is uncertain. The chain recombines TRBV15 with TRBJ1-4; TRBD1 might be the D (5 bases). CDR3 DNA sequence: TGTGCCACCAGCATCAGCCTCGGGGGTCGTGAAAAACTGTTTTTT. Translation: CATSISLGGREKLFF.